Presented here are 21 T cell receptor beta chains from one specimen sequenced in a study of identical twins. TCRdb re-derived calls from the 5' RACE reads in MiXCR, one entry per CDR3 protein. Of 550,000 to 700,000 distinct CDR3 sequences listed, 9.6% were seen once; the top ten hold roughly 3%. The sample was also reused in another study, on yellow fever vaccine responses in identical twins.

Sequenced input: PBMCs. These receptors came from a woman under 30 in good health.

V gene TRBV13 combines with J gene TRBJ1-2; TRBD1 might be the D (5 bases). The V and J ends lost 1 base and 4 bases respectively, with 10 bases between them. Germline assignment: CDR1 PRHDT and CDR2 FYEKMQ (reference sequence). The CDR3 loop spans 14 amino acids. The CDR3 DNA follows: TGTGCCAGCAGCTTAGTCCAGGGTGGCTATGGCTACACCTTC. It codes for CASSLVQGGYGYTF.

This clonotype was detected many times. The rearrangement joins TRBV12-3 or TRBV12-4 to TRBJ2-7; TRBD1 agrees at 7 bases. The ends lost 4 bases at V and 5 bases at J; junction bases unmatched: 14. This CDR3 spans 16 amino acids. CDR3 sequence reads: CASSSPLRTGLDEQYF. In DNA form, the CDR3 reads TGTGCCAGCAGTTCTCCTCTAAGGACAGGTCTTGACGAGCAGTACTTC.

This clonotype was seen ten or more times. The chain joins TRBV7-2 to TRBJ2-7, with TRBD1 matching over 10 bases. J gave up 1 base and V 5 bases, and 11 bases lay outside the gene matches. The CDR3 covers 17 residues. Germline V gives CDR1 SGHTA, CDR2 FQGNSA. CDR3 in DNA: TGTGCCAGCAGCGCAATATTTCGGGACAGGGGATCCTACGAGCAGTACTTC. Its translation: CASSAIFRDRGSYEQYF.

V usage is TRBV6-2 or TRBV6-3 and J usage is TRBJ2-7, with 12 bases aligning to TRBD2. The CDR3 length is 16 residues. The germline CDR1 and CDR2 sequences are MNHEY and SVGEGT. The ends lost 0 bases at V and 3 bases at J; junction bases unmatched: 3. The CDR3 spells CASSYSTSGSLYEQYF. The CDR3 nucleotides read TGTGCCAGCAGTTACTCGACTAGCGGGAGCCTCTACGAGCAGTACTTC.

This clonotype was observed a few times. This chain links TRBV16 with TRBJ1-2, with D perhaps matching TRBD1 (5 bases). Germline loops: CDR1 KGHSY, CDR2 FQNENV. Deletions cut 6 bases from V and 0 bases from J, with 11 bases between. The CDR3 is 14 residues long. The CDR3 region is CASRHRSANYGYTF. The CDR3, as DNA: TGTGCCAGCAGACACAGGAGCGCTAACTATGGCTACACCTTC.

The table lists this clonotype with a few counts. CDR3 in DNA: TGTGCCAGCAGCTTAACAGGACTAGCGCTCAGTGAGACCCAGTACTTC. It translates to CASSLTGLALSETQYF. The chain employs TRBV7-6 and TRBJ2-5; TRBD2 matches at 9 bases. V gave up 2 bases and J gave up 5 bases; unmatched junction bases: 9. CDR3 length: 16 residues. Germline V gene lookup returns CDR1 SGHVS and CDR2 FNYEAQ.

This clonotype was picked up a small number of times. J is TRBJ2-3 and V is TRBV20-1; weak D call: TRBD2 (5 bases). V shed 0 bases and J shed 5 bases, with 12 bases lying between them. CDR1 is DFQATT and CDR2 is SNEGSKA in the germline V gene (reference sequence). CDR3 length: 14 amino acids. The CDR3 reads CSARDAGFGDTQYF. The CDR3 DNA sequence: TGCAGTGCTAGAGATGCGGGTTTTGGAGATACGCAGTATTTT.

This sequence joins TRBV7-8 and TRBJ1-2; tentative D call: TRBD1 (6 bases). The V end was cut by 5 bases, the J end by 1 base, with 11 bases between. The CDR3 is 14 residues long. The V gene's germline CDR1 is SGHVS and CDR2 FQNEAQ. For the CDR3, the DNA is TGTGCCAGCAGCAGGGACACTAATAACTATGGCTACACCTTC. Its translation is CASSRDTNNYGYTF. Together with reference TRBV7-8 and TRBJ1-2, the CDR3 gives the full variable domain: GAGVSQSPRYKVAKRGQDVALRCDPISGHVSLFWYQQALGQGPEFLTYFQNEAQLDKSGLPSDRFFAERPEGSVSTLKIQRTQQEDSAVYLCASSRDTNNYGYTFGSGTRLTVV.

This clonotype was picked up many times. The V and J genes are TRBV15 and TRBJ2-1; D is ambiguous. Trimming took off 5 bases at V and 8 bases at J, with 10 bases between the two ends. The CDR3 runs to 12 residues. From germline, CDR1 is LNHNV and CDR2 YYDKDF (reference sequence). The CDR3 protein is CATSPQTDEQFF. CDR3 nucleotides: TGTGCCACCAGCCCCCAGACCGATGAGCAGTTCTTC.

This clonotype was picked up a small number of times. The V call is TRBV24-1, the J call TRBJ2-2; D remains ambiguous. V lost 0 bases and J 1 base, leaving 2 bases between the germline ends. The CDR3 loop spans 14 amino acids. Germline V gene sequence: CDR1 KGHDR, CDR2 SFDVKD. CDR3: CATSDLGNTGELFF. CDR3 coding DNA: TGTGCCACCAGTGATTTGGGGAACACCGGGGAGCTGTTTTTT.

The V call is TRBV12-3 or TRBV12-4, the J call TRBJ2-2; 8 bases are a match to TRBD2. The CDR3 sequence is 16 residues long. V lost 1 base to trimming and J lost 2 bases; unmatched junction nucleotides: 3. Written as DNA, the CDR3 is TGTGCCAGCAGTTTAGGAGCGGGAGTTAACACCGGGGAGCTGTTTTTT. Translated: CASSLGAGVNTGELFF.

The chain carries TRBV28 and TRBJ2-7; D unresolved. Germline assignment: CDR1 MDHEN and CDR2 SYDVKM. The V and J ends lost 2 bases and 5 bases respectively, with 16 bases between them. CDR3 length equals 15 residues. CDR3 sequence (DNA): TGTGCCAGCAGTTTACTCCAGTCGGGCATCAACGAGCAGTACTTC. Translated: CASSLLQSGINEQYF.

The V call is TRBV5-6, the J call TRBJ1-5; D unresolved. V shed 1 base and J shed 2 bases, with 7 bases lying between them. CDR3 size: 14 residues. Germline lookup yields CDR1 SGHDT and CDR2 YYEEEE. The CDR3 DNA is TGTGCCAGCAGCTTGATGAGGGGCAATCAGCCCCAGCATTTT. Translating gives CASSLMRGNQPQHF.

The sample holds many counts of this clonotype. J is TRBJ2-5 and V is TRBV5-1; 9 bases are a match to TRBD1. The CDR3 totals 15 residues. V dropped 1 base and J dropped 5; count of bases not matched to a gene: 6. Germline V gene lookup returns CDR1 SGHRS and CDR2 YFSETQ. The CDR3 is CASSLRDRAVETQYF. In DNA form, the CDR3 reads TGCGCCAGCAGCTTGAGGGACAGGGCTGTGGAGACCCAGTACTTC.

This clonotype was counted between two and nine times. The chain is built from TRBV6-5 and TRBJ2-3, with D possibly TRBD1 on 5 matching bases. This CDR3 contains 12 residues. Germline CDR1 MNHEY, CDR2 SVGAGI. The V gene lost 6 bases and the J gene lost 4 bases, with 8 bases spanning the gap. The CDR3 DNA is TGTGCCAGCAGCCGACAGTCAGATACGCAGTATTTT. Translation: CASSRQSDTQYF.

CDR3 nucleotide sequence: TGCAGTTGTCCGGGACAGGGTAATGAGCAGTTCTTC. It codes for CSCPGQGNEQFF. The chain is built from TRBV20-1 and TRBJ2-1; 9 nucleotides align to TRBD1. The germline V gene has CDR1 DFQATT and CDR2 SNEGSKA (reference sequence). Trimming at V came to 8 bases and at J to 7 bases, leaving 6 bases not matched to a gene. The CDR3 runs 12 residues.

The table lists this clonotype with a few counts. The chain recombines TRBV14 with TRBJ2-7, with D unresolved. This CDR3 spans 13 amino acids. The germline V and J ends were trimmed by 3 bases and 6 bases, with 12 bases remaining between them. CDR1 is SGHDN and CDR2 is FVKESK in the germline V gene. DNA of the CDR3: TGTGCCAGCAGCCATCGTCTCTTGGGCGAGCAGTACTTC. Amino acids: CASSHRLLGEQYF.

This clonotype has only a few counts. J is TRBJ2-7 and V is TRBV10-2, with D tentatively TRBD1 (6 bases). Trimming removed 4 bases from V and 2 bases from J, with 12 bases in between. Germline CDR1 and CDR2: WSHSY and SAAADI. The CDR3 has 14 amino acids. The CDR3 bases are TGCGCCAGCAGTGTAGACAGGTCCCCCTACGAGCAGTACTTC. Encoded protein: CASSVDRSPYEQYF.

This clonotype appeared a few times. The J gene is TRBJ2-4, the V gene TRBV12-3 or TRBV12-4; D is possibly TRBD2 (5 bases). Trimming shortened V by 8 bases and J by 7 bases, and 12 bases separated the two germline ends. This CDR3 spans 12 amino acids. In DNA form, the CDR3 reads TGTGCCAGCGGCGACTCGGGGAACATTCAGTACTTC. Translation gives CASGDSGNIQYF.

This chain connects TRBV7-8 to TRBJ2-2; D is unresolved. Germline assignment: CDR1 SGHVS and CDR2 FQNEAQ. The CDR3 runs 15 residues. The V and J ends lost 1 base and 4 bases respectively, with 10 bases between them. CDR3 DNA sequence: TGTGCCAGCAGCTTAGTCCAGGTGACCACCGGGGAGCTGTTTTTT. As protein: CASSLVQVTTGELFF.

This clonotype was seen repeatedly, ten times or more. The chain has TRBV6-1 and TRBJ2-3; 7 nucleotides agree with TRBD2. CDR1 MNHNS and CDR2 SASEGT come from the germline V gene. The V segment lost 3 bases and the J segment 3 bases; nucleotides outside the gene matches: 6. CDR3 length: 15 amino acids. In DNA, the CDR3 is TGTGCCAGCAGTGATTTAGCGGGTAGAACAGATACGCAGTATTTT. This translates into CASSDLAGRTDTQYF.